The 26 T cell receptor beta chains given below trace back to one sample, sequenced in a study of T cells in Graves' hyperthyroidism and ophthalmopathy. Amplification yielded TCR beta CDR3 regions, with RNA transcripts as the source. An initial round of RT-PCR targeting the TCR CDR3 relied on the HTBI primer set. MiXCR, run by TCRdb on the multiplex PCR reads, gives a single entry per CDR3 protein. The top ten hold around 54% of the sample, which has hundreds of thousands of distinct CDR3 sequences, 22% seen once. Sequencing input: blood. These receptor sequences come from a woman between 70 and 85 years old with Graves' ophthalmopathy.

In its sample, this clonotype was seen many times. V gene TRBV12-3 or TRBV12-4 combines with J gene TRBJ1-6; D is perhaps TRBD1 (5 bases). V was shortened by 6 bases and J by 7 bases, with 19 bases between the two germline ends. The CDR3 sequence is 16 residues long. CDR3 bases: TGTGCCAGCAGCTCCGGCAGGGCGGCGGGAAATTCACCCCTCCACTTT. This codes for CASSSGRAAGNSPLHF.

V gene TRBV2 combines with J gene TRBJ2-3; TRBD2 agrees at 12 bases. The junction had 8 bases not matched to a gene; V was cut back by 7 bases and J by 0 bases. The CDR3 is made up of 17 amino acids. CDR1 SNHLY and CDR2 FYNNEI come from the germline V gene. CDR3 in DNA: TGTGCCAGCAATAGGCTAGCGGGAGGGACTAGCACAGATACGCAGTATTTT. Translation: CASNRLAGGTSTDTQYF.

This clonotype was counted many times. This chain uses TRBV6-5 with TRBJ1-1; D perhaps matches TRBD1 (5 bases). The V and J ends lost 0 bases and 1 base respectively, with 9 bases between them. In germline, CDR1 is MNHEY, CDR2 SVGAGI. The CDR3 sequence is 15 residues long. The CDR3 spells CASSYSGTGNTEAFF. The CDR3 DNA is TGTGCCAGCAGTTACTCGGGGACGGGGAACACTGAAGCTTTCTTT.

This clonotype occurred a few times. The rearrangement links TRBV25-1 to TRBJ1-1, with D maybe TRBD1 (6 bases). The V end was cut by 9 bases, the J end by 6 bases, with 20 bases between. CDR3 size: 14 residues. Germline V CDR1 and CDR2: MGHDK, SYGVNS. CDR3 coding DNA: TGTGCCAGTACTTACAGGGACGTTGGCTCTGAAGCTTTCTTT. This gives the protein CASTYRDVGSEAFF.

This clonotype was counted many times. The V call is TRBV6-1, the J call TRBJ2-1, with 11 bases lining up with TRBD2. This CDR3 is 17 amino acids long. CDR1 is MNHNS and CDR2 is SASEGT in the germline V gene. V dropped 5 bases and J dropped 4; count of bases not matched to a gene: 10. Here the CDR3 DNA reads TGTGCCAGCAGTCGCCCGCCTAGCGGGAGGTCATACAATGAGCAGTTCTTC. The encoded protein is CASSRPPSGRSYNEQFF.

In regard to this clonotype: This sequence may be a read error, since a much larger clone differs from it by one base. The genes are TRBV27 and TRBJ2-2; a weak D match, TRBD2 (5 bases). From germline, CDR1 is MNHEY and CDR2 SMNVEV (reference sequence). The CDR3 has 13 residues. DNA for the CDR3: TGTGCCAGCAGTTTATCGATGGCCGGGGAGCGGTTTTTT. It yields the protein CASSLSMAGERFF.

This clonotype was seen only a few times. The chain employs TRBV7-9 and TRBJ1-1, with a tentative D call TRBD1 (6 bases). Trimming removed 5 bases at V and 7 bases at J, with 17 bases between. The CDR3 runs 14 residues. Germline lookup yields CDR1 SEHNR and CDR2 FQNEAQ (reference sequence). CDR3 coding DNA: TGTGCCAGCAGCGCAACACAGGGATACGGTGAAGCTTTCTTT. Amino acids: CASSATQGYGEAFF.

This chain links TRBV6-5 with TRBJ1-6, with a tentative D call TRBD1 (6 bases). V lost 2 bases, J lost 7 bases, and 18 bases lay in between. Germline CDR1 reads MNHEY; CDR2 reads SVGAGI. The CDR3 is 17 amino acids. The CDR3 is CASSYPLGGSPNSPLHF. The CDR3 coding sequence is TGTGCCAGCAGTTACCCGTTGGGGGGCTCCCCAAATTCACCCCTCCACTTT.

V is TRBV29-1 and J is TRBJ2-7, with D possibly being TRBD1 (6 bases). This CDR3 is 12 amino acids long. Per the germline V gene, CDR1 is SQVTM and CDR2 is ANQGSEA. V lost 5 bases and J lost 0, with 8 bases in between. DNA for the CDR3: TGCAGCGTTCGGACAGCCTCCTACGAGCAGTACTTC. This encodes CSVRTASYEQYF.

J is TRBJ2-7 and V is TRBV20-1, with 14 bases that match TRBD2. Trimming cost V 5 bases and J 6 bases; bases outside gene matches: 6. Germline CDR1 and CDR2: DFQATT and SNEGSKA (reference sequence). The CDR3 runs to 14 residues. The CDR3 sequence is CSALGLAGDGEQYF. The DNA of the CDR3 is TGCAGTGCTCTGGGACTAGCGGGAGATGGCGAGCAGTACTTC.

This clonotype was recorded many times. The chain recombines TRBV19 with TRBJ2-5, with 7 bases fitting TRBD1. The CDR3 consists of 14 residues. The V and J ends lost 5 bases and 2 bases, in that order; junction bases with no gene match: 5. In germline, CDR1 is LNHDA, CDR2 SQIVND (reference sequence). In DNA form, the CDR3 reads TGTGCCAGTAGTTTCCGGGACAGACAAGAGACCCAGTACTTC. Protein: CASSFRDRQETQYF.

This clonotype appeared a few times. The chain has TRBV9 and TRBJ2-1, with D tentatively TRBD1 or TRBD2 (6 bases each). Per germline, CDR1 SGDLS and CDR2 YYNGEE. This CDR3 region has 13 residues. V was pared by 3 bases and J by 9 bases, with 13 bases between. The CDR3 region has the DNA TGTGCCAGCAGCGCTGGGGGGCCGGTTGAGCAGTTCTTC. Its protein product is CASSAGGPVEQFF. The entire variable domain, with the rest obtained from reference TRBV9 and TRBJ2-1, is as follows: DSGVTQTPKHLITATGQRVTLRCSPRSGDLSVYWYQQSLDQGLQFLIQYYNGEERAKGNILERFSAQQFPDLHSELNLSSLELGDSALYFCASSAGGPVEQFFGPGTRLTVL.

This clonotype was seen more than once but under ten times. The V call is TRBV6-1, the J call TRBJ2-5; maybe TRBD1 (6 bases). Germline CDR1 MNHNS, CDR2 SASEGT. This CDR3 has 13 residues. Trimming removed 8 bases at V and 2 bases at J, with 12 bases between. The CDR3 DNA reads TGTGCCAGCTTCAGGGACAAACAAGAGACCCAGTACTTC. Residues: CASFRDKQETQYF.

CDR3 nucleotide sequence: TGTGCCAGCAGTTACTCGAGGTTAGCAGGTTCCTACGAGCAGTACTTC. Its translation is CASSYSRLAGSYEQYF. The chain employs TRBV6-5 and TRBJ2-7; D unresolved. The V and J ends lost 0 bases and 1 base respectively, with 13 bases between them. Germline V gives CDR1 MNHEY, CDR2 SVGAGI. This CDR3 contains 16 residues.

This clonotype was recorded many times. Written as DNA, the CDR3 is TGTGCCAGTATCGACAGCGGTATGAGCAATCAGCCCCAGCATTTT. Translation gives CASIDSGMSNQPQHF. The chain uses TRBV28 and TRBJ1-5, with D perhaps TRBD1 (5 bases). Trimming removed 9 bases from V and 1 base from J, with 16 bases in between. This CDR3 is 15 amino acids long. The germline gives CDR1 MDHEN, CDR2 SYDVKM.

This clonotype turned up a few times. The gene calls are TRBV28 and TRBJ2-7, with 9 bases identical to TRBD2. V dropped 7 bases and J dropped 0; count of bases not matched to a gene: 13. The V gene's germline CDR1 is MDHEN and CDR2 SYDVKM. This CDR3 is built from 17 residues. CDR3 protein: CASTDQGLATLSYEQYF. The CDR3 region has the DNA TGTGCCAGCACCGACCAGGGACTAGCAACCCTCTCCTACGAGCAGTACTTC.

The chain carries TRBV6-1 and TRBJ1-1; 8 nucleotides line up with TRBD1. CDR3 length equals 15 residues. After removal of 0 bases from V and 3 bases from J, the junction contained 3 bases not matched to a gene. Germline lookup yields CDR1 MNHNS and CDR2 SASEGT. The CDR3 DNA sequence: TGTGCCAGCAGTGAAGCTGGACAGGGCTACACTGAAGCTTTCTTT. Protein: CASSEAGQGYTEAFF.

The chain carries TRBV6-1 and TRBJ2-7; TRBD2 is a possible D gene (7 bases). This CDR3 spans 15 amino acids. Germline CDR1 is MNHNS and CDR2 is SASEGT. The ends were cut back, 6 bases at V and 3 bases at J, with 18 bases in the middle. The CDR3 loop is CASSPPGGRNYEQYF. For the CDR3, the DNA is TGTGCCAGCAGCCCCCCCGGGGGGCGGAACTACGAGCAGTACTTC.

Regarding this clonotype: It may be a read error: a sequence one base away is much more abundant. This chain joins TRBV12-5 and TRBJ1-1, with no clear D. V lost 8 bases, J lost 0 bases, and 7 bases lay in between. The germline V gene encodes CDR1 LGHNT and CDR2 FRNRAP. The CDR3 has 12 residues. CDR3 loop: CASFSVNTEAFF. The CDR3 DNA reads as TGTGCTAGTTTCTCCGTGAACACTGAAGCTTTCTTT.

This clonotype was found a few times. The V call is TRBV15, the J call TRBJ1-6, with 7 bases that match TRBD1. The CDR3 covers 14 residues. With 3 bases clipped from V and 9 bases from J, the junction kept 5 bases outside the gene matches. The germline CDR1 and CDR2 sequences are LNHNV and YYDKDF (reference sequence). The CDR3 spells CATSSYRGGSPLHF. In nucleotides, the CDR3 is TGTGCCACCAGCAGCTACAGGGGAGGTTCACCCCTCCACTTT.

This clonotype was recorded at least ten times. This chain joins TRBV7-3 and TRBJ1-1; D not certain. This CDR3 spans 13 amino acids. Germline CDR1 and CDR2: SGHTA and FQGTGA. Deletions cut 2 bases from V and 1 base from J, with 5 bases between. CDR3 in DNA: TGTGCCAGCAGCTTATCCAAGAACACTGAAGCTTTCTTT. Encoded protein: CASSLSKNTEAFF.

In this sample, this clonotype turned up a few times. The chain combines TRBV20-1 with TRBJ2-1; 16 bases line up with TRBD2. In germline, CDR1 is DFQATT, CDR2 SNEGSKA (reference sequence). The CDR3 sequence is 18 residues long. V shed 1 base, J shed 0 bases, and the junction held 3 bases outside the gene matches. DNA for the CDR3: TGCAGTGCTAGAGGGGGACTAGCGGGAGGGAGCTCCTACAATGAGCAGTTCTTC. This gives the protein CSARGGLAGGSSYNEQFF.

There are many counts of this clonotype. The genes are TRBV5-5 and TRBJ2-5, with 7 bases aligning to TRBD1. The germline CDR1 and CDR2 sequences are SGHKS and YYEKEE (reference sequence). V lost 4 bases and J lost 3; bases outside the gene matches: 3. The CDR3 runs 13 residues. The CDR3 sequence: CASSNTGEETQYF. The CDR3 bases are TGTGCCAGCAGCAATACAGGGGAAGAGACCCAGTACTTC.

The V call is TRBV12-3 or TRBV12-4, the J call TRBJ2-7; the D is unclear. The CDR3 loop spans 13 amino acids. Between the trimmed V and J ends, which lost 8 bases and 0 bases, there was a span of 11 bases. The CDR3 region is CASGRLNSYEQYF. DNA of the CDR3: TGTGCCAGCGGAAGACTCAACTCCTACGAGCAGTACTTC.

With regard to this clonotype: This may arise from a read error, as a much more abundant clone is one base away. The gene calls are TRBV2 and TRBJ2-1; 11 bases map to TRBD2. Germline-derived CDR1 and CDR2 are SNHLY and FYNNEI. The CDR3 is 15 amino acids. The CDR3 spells CVSRTGTSGYNEQFF. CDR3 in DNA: TGTGTCAGCAGAACCGGGACTAGCGGATACAATGAGCAGTTCTTC.

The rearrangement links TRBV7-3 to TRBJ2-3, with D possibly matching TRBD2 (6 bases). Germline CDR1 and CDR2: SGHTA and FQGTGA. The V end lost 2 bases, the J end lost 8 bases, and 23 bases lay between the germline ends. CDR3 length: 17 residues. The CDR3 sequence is CASSLSGAGGTGSTQYF. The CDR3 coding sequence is TGTGCCAGCAGCTTATCGGGAGCTGGAGGGACGGGGAGTACGCAGTATTTT.